This is a list of T cell receptor beta chains from one sample in a study of T-cell reconstitution after alpha-beta-depleted transplantation in children. Using its own MiXCR run on the PCR reads, TCRdb lists one record per CDR3 protein. There are 280,000 or so distinct CDR3 sequences in the sample; about 9.9% occur only once, and about 20% lies in the top ten. Sequencing used peripheral blood, obtained 180 days after TCRalphabeta/CD19-depleted stem cell transplant. These receptors all stem from a male patient between 2 and 10 years old who had a stem cell transplant for chronic granulomatous disease, so the T cells may come from the graft donor. CDR3s include the opening cysteine and the closing phenylalanine or tryptophan.

v_call,j_call,cdr3_aa
TRBV20-1,TRBJ2-7,CSAPPLAGGAYEQYF
TRBV28,TRBJ2-6,CASSLLRLAGGGANVLTF
TRBV7-2,TRBJ2-7,CASSSQVNEQYF
TRBV20-1,TRBJ2-5,CSAEDRGWFETQYF
TRBV19,TRBJ1-4,CASSPIQRLNEKLFF
TRBV4-1,TRBJ2-6,CASSQPTTGDLPGANVLTF
TRBV20-1,TRBJ2-3,CSARVLWGFNSTDTQYF
TRBV7-6,TRBJ2-7,CASSLVSGGDYEQYF
TRBV19,TRBJ2-1,CASTTWVSGNNEQFF
TRBV12-3/TRBV12-4,TRBJ1-1,CASSLGLQGPNTEAFF
TRBV6-5,TRBJ1-1,CASSYSGGGGNTEAFF
TRBV7-8,TRBJ2-5,CASSFLAGAGETQYF
TRBV20-1,TRBJ1-4,CSARSGGSNEKLFF
TRBV7-8,TRBJ2-3,CASSSRTGRQGWADTQYF
TRBV9,TRBJ2-3,CASSVEPSGVGDTQYF
TRBV28,TRBJ2-1,CASSFPASNEQFF
TRBV3-1,TRBJ2-1,CASSRSDIDEQFF
TRBV7-8,TRBJ2-5,CASSLVTGVQETQYF
TRBV18,TRBJ2-1,CASSPPRGRGDEQFF
TRBV29-1,TRBJ2-4,CSVDSLAKNIQYF
TRBV4-2,TRBJ2-5,CASSQDPGETQYF
TRBV12-3/TRBV12-4,TRBJ1-1,CASSLRETNTEAFF
TRBV30,TRBJ2-1,CAWGEQFF
TRBV28,TRBJ2-1,CASSSLHRGTYNEQFF
TRBV20-1,TRBJ2-1,CSARLLTVNEQFF